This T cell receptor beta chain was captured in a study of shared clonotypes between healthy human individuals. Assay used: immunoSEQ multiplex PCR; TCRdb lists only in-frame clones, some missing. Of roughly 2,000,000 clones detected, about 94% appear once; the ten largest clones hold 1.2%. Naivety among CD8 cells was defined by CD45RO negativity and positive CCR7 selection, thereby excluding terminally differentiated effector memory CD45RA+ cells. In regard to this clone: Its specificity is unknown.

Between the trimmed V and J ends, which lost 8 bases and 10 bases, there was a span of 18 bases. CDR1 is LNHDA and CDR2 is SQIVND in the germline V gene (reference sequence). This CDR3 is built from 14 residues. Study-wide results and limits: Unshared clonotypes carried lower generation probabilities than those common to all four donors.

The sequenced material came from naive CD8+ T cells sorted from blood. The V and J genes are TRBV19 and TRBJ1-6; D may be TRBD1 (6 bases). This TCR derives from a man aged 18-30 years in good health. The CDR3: CASCTQGSGSPLHF. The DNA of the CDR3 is TGTGCCAGTTGTACACAGGGATCAGGGTCACCCCTCCACTTT.